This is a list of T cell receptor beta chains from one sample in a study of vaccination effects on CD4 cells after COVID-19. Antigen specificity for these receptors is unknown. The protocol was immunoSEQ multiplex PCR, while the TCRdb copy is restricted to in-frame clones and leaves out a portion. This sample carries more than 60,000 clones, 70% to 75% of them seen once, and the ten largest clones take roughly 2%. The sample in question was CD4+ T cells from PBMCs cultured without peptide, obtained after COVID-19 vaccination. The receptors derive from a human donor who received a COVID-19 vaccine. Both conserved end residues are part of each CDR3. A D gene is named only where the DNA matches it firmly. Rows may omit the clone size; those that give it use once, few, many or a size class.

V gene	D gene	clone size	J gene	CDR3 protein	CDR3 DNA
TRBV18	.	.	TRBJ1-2	CASSPAGTSSHSGYTF	TGTGCCAGCTCACCTGCAGGGACTAGCTCTCACTCCGGCTACACCTTC
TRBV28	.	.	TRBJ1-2	CASMGAGRYYGYTF	TGTGCCAGCATGGGGGCAGGTCGTTACTATGGCTACACCTTC
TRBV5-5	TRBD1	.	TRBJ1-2	CASSWEGQGIYGYTF	TGTGCCAGCAGCTGGGAGGGACAGGGGATTTATGGCTACACCTTC
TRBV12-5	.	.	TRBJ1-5	CASARTEISPQHF	TGTGCTAGTGCCCGGACCGAGATATCTCCCCAGCATTTT
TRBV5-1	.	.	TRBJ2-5	CASSFGGGEETQYF	TGCGCCAGCAGCTTCGGGGGCGGGGAGGAGACCCAGTACTTC
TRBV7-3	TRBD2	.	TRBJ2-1	CASSLTSGGGYEQFF	TGTGCCAGCAGCCTAACTAGCGGGGGGGGATATGAGCAGTTCTTC
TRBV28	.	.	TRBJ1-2	CASSLTVSRGGYTF	TGTGCCAGCAGTTTAACTGTATCCCGGGGGGGCTACACCTTC
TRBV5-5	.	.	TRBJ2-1	CASSPDSSYNEQFF	TGTGCCAGCAGTCCAGACAGCTCCTACAATGAGCAGTTCTTC
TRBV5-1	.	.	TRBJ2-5	CASRGQGFSKETQYF	TGCGCCAGCAGGGGACAAGGATTCTCCAAAGAGACCCAGTACTTC
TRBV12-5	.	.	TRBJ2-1	CASGKRSGEIYNEQFF	TGTGCTAGTGGCAAACGTTCAGGGGAGATTTACAATGAGCAGTTCTTC
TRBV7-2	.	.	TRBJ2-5	CASSLTVKLETQYF	TGTGCCAGCAGCCTAACAGTGAAACTAGAGACCCAGTACTTC
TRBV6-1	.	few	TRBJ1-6	CASSYSGGNSPLHF	TGTGCCAGCAGTTATTCTGGGGGTAATTCACCCCTCCACTTT